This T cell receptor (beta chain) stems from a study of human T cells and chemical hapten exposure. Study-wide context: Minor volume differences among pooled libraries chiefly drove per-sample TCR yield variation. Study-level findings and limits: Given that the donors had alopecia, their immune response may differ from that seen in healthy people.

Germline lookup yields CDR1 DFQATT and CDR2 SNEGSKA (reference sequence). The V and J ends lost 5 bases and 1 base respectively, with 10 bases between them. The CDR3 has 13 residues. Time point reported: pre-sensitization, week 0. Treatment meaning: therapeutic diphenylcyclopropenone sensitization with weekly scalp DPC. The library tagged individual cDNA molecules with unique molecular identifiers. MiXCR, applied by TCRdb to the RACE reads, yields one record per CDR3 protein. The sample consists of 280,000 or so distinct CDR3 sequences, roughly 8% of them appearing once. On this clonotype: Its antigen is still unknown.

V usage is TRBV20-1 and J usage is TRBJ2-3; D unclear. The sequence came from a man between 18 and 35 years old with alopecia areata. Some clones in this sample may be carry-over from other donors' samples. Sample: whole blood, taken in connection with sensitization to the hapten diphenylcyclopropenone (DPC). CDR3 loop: CSASAPRTDTQYF. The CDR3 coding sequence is TGCAGTGCTTCGGCCCCTCGCACAGATACGCAGTATTTT.